This passage covers 20 T cell receptor beta chains from one sample sequenced in a study of blood T cell repertoires in COVID-19. TCRdb keeps only in-frame clones here, not all; method: immunoSEQ multiplex PCR. Of 250,000 or so clones listed, 70% to 85% are singletons. The material sequenced was peripheral blood. The receptor set was obtained from a woman older than 75 with acute or convalescent COVID-19.

The genes are TRBV14 and TRBJ2-5; 8 nucleotides align to TRBD2. The length of the CDR3 is 17 residues. CDR1 and CDR2 (germline): SGHDN, FVKESK. The V and J ends lost 4 bases and 0 bases, in that order; junction bases with no gene match: 10. The CDR3 region has the DNA TGTGCCAGCAGCCGATACCGGGCTAGCGGGTACCAAGAGACCCAGTACTTC. Protein: CASSRYRASGYQETQYF.

This clone was observed a single time. The rearrangement joins TRBV6-2 or TRBV6-3 to TRBJ2-1, with D tentatively TRBD1 (5 bases). Germline assignment: CDR1 MNHEY and CDR2 SVGEGT. The CDR3 consists of 16 residues. Between the trimmed V and J ends, which lost 2 bases and 0 bases, there was a span of 11 bases. CDR3 sequence: CASSYPPTGSYNEQFF. The CDR3 DNA reads as TGTGCCAGCAGTTACCCCCCCACAGGCTCCTACAATGAGCAGTTCTTC.

This clone was seen a single time. The chain couples TRBV18 to TRBJ2-1; a possible D gene is TRBD2 (6 bases). CDR3 length: 16 amino acids. Germline CDR1 is KGHSH and CDR2 is LQKENI. V was cut by 5 bases and J by 8 bases, with 22 bases left in between. In DNA, the CDR3 is TGTGCCAGCTCATCCAATCTAGCGACTAGTGCGGATGAGCAGTTCTTC. Protein product: CASSSNLATSADEQFF.

The V gene is TRBV6-5, the J gene TRBJ2-7, with TRBD1 matching 8 bases. Germline assignment: CDR1 MNHEY and CDR2 SVGAGI. This CDR3 comprises 14 residues. V lost 8 bases and J lost 5; bases outside the gene matches: 11. CDR3 loop: CASGTGTGPNEQYF. CDR3 bases: TGTGCCAGCGGCACCGGGACAGGTCCCAACGAGCAGTACTTC.

This chain links TRBV30 with TRBJ2-3; 11 nucleotides agree with TRBD2. The CDR3 consists of 15 residues. Germline V gene data show CDR1 as GTSNPN and CDR2 as SVGIG (reference sequence). J lost 7 bases, V lost 2 bases, and 8 bases had no gene match. CDR3 in amino acids: CAWSPPSGRRHTQYF. The CDR3, as DNA: TGTGCCTGGAGTCCACCTAGCGGGAGGAGACATACGCAGTATTTT.

The rearrangement links TRBV5-1 to TRBJ1-2; 10 bases agree with TRBD1. The germline V gene has CDR1 SGHRS and CDR2 YFSETQ. Unmatched junction bases numbered 4, after V lost 3 bases and J lost 2 bases. The CDR3 covers 15 residues. In DNA, the CDR3 is TGCGCCAGCAGCTCCGGGACAGGGGTCAACTATGGCTACACCTTC. Translation: CASSSGTGVNYGYTF.

The chain links TRBV15 to TRBJ2-5; unclear D gene. Trimming took 0 bases from V and 7 from J, leaving 12 bases between them. The CDR3 has 14 amino acids. Germline loops: CDR1 LNHNV, CDR2 YYDKDF (reference sequence). The CDR3, as DNA: TGTGCCACCAGCAGAGATCGCCGGGTTGGGACCCAGTACTTC. Translated: CATSRDRRVGTQYF.

The rearrangement links TRBV18 to TRBJ1-5; tentatively, D is TRBD1 (5 bases). Trimming shortened V by 4 bases and J by 5 bases, and 9 bases separated the two germline ends. Germline CDR1 reads KGHSH; CDR2 reads LQKENI. The CDR3 consists of 13 residues. In DNA, the CDR3 is TGTGCCAGCTCACGGTCGGGGGATCAGCCCCAGCATTTT. As protein: CASSRSGDQPQHF.

The V and J genes are TRBV6-2 or TRBV6-3 and TRBJ2-1; tentative D call: TRBD1 (5 bases). CDR3 size: 15 residues. Germline loops: CDR1 MNHEY, CDR2 SVGEGT. V dropped 2 bases and J dropped 6 bases, with 14 bases sitting between them. As DNA, the CDR3 is TGTGCCAGCAGTTACGCAGGGTTCGAATTCAATGAGCAGTTCTTC. Amino acids: CASSYAGFEFNEQFF.

This clone came up once. This chain connects TRBV4-2 to TRBJ2-1, with unresolved D. Germline V CDR1 and CDR2: LGHNA, YNFKEQ. With 2 bases removed from V and 0 bases from J, the gap between germline ends came to 5 bases. The CDR3 length is 14 residues. CDR3 loop: CASSQLSSYNEQFF. The DNA of the CDR3 is TGTGCCAGCAGCCAACTGAGCTCCTACAATGAGCAGTTCTTC.

The J gene is TRBJ2-1, the V gene TRBV14; D is possibly TRBD1 (6 bases). CDR1 is SGHDN and CDR2 is FVKESK in the germline V gene. The CDR3 covers 13 residues. Trimming removed 6 bases from V and 3 bases from J, with 9 bases in between. CDR3 region: CASRQGGYNEQFF. CDR3 coding DNA: TGTGCCAGCAGACAGGGCGGCTACAATGAGCAGTTCTTC.

J is TRBJ2-5 and V is TRBV9; 12 nucleotides agree with TRBD2. The V and J ends lost 3 bases and 2 bases, in that order; junction bases with no gene match: 5. Germline-derived CDR1 and CDR2 are SGDLS and YYNGEE. CDR3 size: 16 residues. The CDR3 DNA reads TGTGCCAGCAGCGCCTACGGGACTAGCGGGCAAGAGACCCAGTACTTC. It encodes CASSAYGTSGQETQYF. Looking up the rest from reference TRBV9 and TRBJ2-5 gives the full variable domain: DSGVTQTPKHLITATGQRVTLRCSPRSGDLSVYWYQQSLDQGLQFLIQYYNGEERAKGNILERFSAQQFPDLHSELNLSSLELGDSALYFCASSAYGTSGQETQYFGPGTRLLVL.

V usage is TRBV6-2 or TRBV6-3 and J usage is TRBJ2-2; 9 bases match TRBD2. J was trimmed by 2 bases and V by 4 bases; bases with no gene match: 5. The CDR3 has 16 residues. Germline CDR1 MNHEY, CDR2 SVGEGT. The DNA of the CDR3 is TGTGCCAGCAGTTCCGCGGGACTAGCTAACACCGGGGAGCTGTTTTTT. Translated: CASSSAGLANTGELFF.

This chain links TRBV19 with TRBJ1-1; 7 bases line up with TRBD1. This CDR3 spans 14 amino acids. CDR1 is LNHDA and CDR2 is SQIVND in the germline V gene (reference sequence). The trim removed 7 bases at V and 0 bases at J, leaving 5 bases unmatched. The DNA for the CDR3 is TGTGCCAGTAACCCTGACAGGGTGAACACTGAAGCTTTCTTT. Its translation is CASNPDRVNTEAFF. Full variable domain (missing parts from reference TRBV19 and TRBJ1-1): DGGITQSPKYLFRKEGQNVTLSCEQNLNHDAMYWYRQDPGQGLRLIYYSQIVNDFQKGDIAEGYSVSREKKESFPLTVTSAQKNPTAFYLCASNPDRVNTEAFFGQGTRLTVV.

The CDR3 nucleotides are TGCGCCAGCAGCCGATTGGGACAGGTGAATGAAAAACTGTTTTTT. This gives the protein CASSRLGQVNEKLFF. V gene TRBV4-1 combines with J gene TRBJ1-4, with TRBD1 identical over 8 bases. Germline CDR1 reads MGHRA; CDR2 reads YSYEKL. The CDR3 runs 15 residues. V lost 4 bases to trimming and J lost 5 bases; unmatched junction nucleotides: 6.

This rearrangement joins TRBV19 to TRBJ1-4, with 7 bases that match TRBD1. From germline, CDR1 is LNHDA and CDR2 SQIVND (reference sequence). The CDR3 sequence is 17 residues long. V was pared by 1 base and J by 14 bases, with 19 bases of the junction left unmatched. This CDR3 reads CASSIVRFSGDSGRLFF. In nucleotides, the CDR3 is TGTGCCAGTAGTATAGTCCGTTTTTCGGGGGACAGCGGCCGGCTGTTTTTT. Filled out from reference TRBV19 and TRBJ1-4, the complete variable domain reads DGGITQSPKYLFRKEGQNVTLSCEQNLNHDAMYWYRQDPGQGLRLIYYSQIVNDFQKGDIAEGYSVSREKKESFPLTVTSAQKNPTAFYLCASSIVRFSGDSGRLFFGSGTQLSVL.

The V gene is TRBV2, the J gene TRBJ2-1; 10 bases line up with TRBD1. The CDR3 consists of 16 residues. Germline V gene sequence: CDR1 SNHLY, CDR2 FYNNEI. V was clipped by 5 bases and J by 6 bases; unmatched bases: 10. CDR3 bases: TGTGCCAGCAGTACCGGGACAGGGGTGTCCATCAATGAGCAGTTCTTC. Its translation: CASSTGTGVSINEQFF.

V usage is TRBV2 and J usage is TRBJ1-5; 7 bases agree with TRBD1. The CDR3 spans 15 residues. The ends lost 6 bases at V and 0 bases at J; junction bases unmatched: 5. The V gene's germline CDR1 is SNHLY and CDR2 FYNNEI. DNA of the CDR3: TGTGCCAGCAGCCCGACAGGGTATAGCAATCAGCCCCAGCATTTT. Its translation: CASSPTGYSNQPQHF.

The rearrangement joins TRBV19 to TRBJ1-2; 9 bases line up with TRBD1. Per germline, CDR1 LNHDA and CDR2 SQIVND (reference sequence). V trimming: 1 base; J trimming: 4 bases; junction bases outside the gene matches: 4. The CDR3 runs to 15 residues. The CDR3 DNA follows: TGTGCCAGTAGTATAGCGGGACAGGGATCCTATGGCTACACCTTC. It specifies CASSIAGQGSYGYTF.

This clone was detected a few times. The rearrangement uses TRBV7-2 and TRBJ2-5, with D possibly being TRBD1 (6 bases). This CDR3 region has 14 residues. Germline V gene lookup returns CDR1 SGHTA and CDR2 FQGNSA. Trimming took off 1 base at V and 5 bases at J, with 11 bases between the two ends. CDR3 sequence: CASSLEFRGETQYF. The CDR3 coding sequence is TGTGCCAGCAGCTTAGAGTTTAGGGGGGAGACCCAGTACTTC. Drawing the rest from reference TRBV7-2 and TRBJ2-5, the complete variable domain is GAGVSQSPSNKVTEKGKDVELRCDPISGHTALYWYRQSLGQGLEFLIYFQGNSAPDKSGLPSDRFSAERTGGSVSTLTIQRTQQEDSAVYLCASSLEFRGETQYFGPGTRLLVL.